These 28 T cell receptor beta chains originate from one sample sequenced in a study. TCRdb fed the RT-PCR reads into MiXCR, producing one record per CDR3 protein. The sample consists of about 680,000 distinct CDR3 sequences, approximately 15% of them appearing once. The sample taken for sequencing was memory CD4+ T cells from blood. The receptors come from a female donor in good health, serving as a healthy control.

This clonotype was seen repeatedly, ten times or more. The chain joins TRBV4-3 to TRBJ1-2, with D hard to call. The CDR3 runs 14 residues. V lost 0 bases and J lost 4, with 9 bases in between. Germline V lookup: CDR1 LGHNA, CDR2 YSLEER. The CDR3 reads CASSQEAGSYGYTF. In DNA form, the CDR3 reads TGCGCCAGCAGCCAAGAGGCAGGCAGCTATGGCTACACCTTC.

Ten or more counts support this clonotype. The genes are TRBV28 and TRBJ1-1; TRBD1 aligns across 9 bases. This CDR3 comprises 14 residues. V trimming: 4 bases; J trimming: 4 bases; junction bases outside the gene matches: 4. From germline, CDR1 is MDHEN and CDR2 SYDVKM. CDR3 nucleotides: TGTGCCAGCAGTTCCGGACAGGGGCGCACTGAAGCTTTCTTT. This encodes CASSSGQGRTEAFF.

Ten or more counts support this clonotype. This chain uses TRBV7-2 with TRBJ2-3, with D unresolved. CDR3 length: 15 residues. Germline V gene lookup returns CDR1 SGHTA and CDR2 FQGNSA. V shed 3 bases and J shed 2 bases, with 12 bases lying between them. In DNA form, the CDR3 reads TGTGCCAGCAGCTTGAGGACCGCATACACAGATACGCAGTATTTT. Encoded protein: CASSLRTAYTDTQYF.

The chain is built from TRBV12-3 or TRBV12-4 and TRBJ1-3, with 7 bases aligning to TRBD1. The CDR3 consists of 13 residues. V was pared by 6 bases and J by 2 bases, with 1 base of the junction left unmatched. This chain's CDR3 is CASRGQPGNTIYF. The CDR3 DNA reads as TGTGCCAGCAGGGGACAGCCTGGAAACACCATATATTTT.

The chain uses TRBV3-1 and TRBJ1-3; D unclear. Germline CDR1 and CDR2: LGHDT and YNNKEL (reference sequence). Trimming pared 5 bases from V and 3 bases from J, leaving 8 bases between. The CDR3 contains 13 residues. The DNA for the CDR3 is TGTGCCAGCAGCTATGGGGTTGGAAACACCATATATTTT. This translates into CASSYGVGNTIYF.

The chain is built from TRBV7-8 and TRBJ2-3; 7 nucleotides line up with TRBD2. CDR3 length: 16 residues. Germline loops: CDR1 SGHVS, CDR2 FQNEAQ. The V gene end was trimmed by 2 bases and the J gene end by 4 bases; junction bases not matched to a gene: 9. The CDR3 is CASSLRQGGDADTQYF. The CDR3 DNA sequence: TGTGCCAGCAGCTTACGGCAGGGAGGGGACGCAGATACGCAGTATTTT.

The CDR3 DNA sequence: TGTGCCAGCAGCTTAGCGCACATCCCCACCTACGAGCAGTACTTC. The encoded protein is CASSLAHIPTYEQYF. The chain recombines TRBV7-8 with TRBJ2-7, with unresolved D. This CDR3 contains 15 residues. Trimming cost V 0 bases and J 2 bases, with 11 bases left between them. Germline V gives CDR1 SGHVS, CDR2 FQNEAQ.

There are a few counts of this clonotype. The CDR3 here is CASSYQPGTSGRFSTDTQYF. In DNA form, the CDR3 reads TGCGCCAGCAGCTACCAACCGGGAACTAGCGGAAGATTTAGCACAGATACGCAGTATTTT. This sequence joins TRBV5-1 and TRBJ2-3; TRBD2 aligns across 8 bases. The CDR3 loop spans 20 amino acids. In germline, CDR1 is SGHRS, CDR2 YFSETQ. The V and J ends lost 3 bases and 0 bases, in that order; junction bases with no gene match: 18.

In this sample, this clonotype turned up a few times. The chain employs TRBV29-1 and TRBJ1-1, with D possibly being TRBD1 (6 bases). This CDR3 has 14 residues. CDR1 SQVTM and CDR2 ANQGSEA come from the germline V gene. V lost 2 bases to trimming and J lost 0 bases, with 10 bases between them. The CDR3 region has the DNA TGCAGCGTTGAACTTGACAGGATGAACACTGAAGCTTTCTTT. This translates into CSVELDRMNTEAFF.

Turning to this clonotype: It may be a read error: a sequence one base away is much more abundant. The V and J genes are TRBV7-3 and TRBJ2-2; possibly TRBD2 for D (5 bases). This CDR3 has 14 residues. Germline V gene lookup returns CDR1 SGHTA and CDR2 FQGTGA. Here the CDR3 reads CASSEDDGAGELSF. Written as DNA, the CDR3 is TGTGCCAGCAGCGAGGACGATGGCGCCGGGGAGCTGTCTTTT. Filled out from reference TRBV7-3 and TRBJ2-2, the complete variable domain reads GAGVSQTPSNKVTEKGKYVELRCDPISGHTALYWYRQSLGQGPEFLIYFQGTGAADDSGLPNDRFFAVRPEGSVSTLKIQRTERGDSAVYLCASSEDDGAGELSFGEGSRLTVL.

In this sample, this clonotype turned up a few times. The chain joins TRBV2 to TRBJ2-7; no clear D. Germline V CDR1 and CDR2: SNHLY, FYNNEI. CDR3 length: 16 residues. V gave up 2 bases and J gave up 1 base, with 15 bases separating them. CDR3 protein: CASSEFQPKVSYEQYF. CDR3 nucleotide sequence: TGTGCCAGCAGTGAATTCCAGCCTAAGGTGTCCTACGAGCAGTACTTC. Full variable domain (outside the CDR3, taken from reference TRBV2 and TRBJ2-7): EPEVTQTPSHQVTQMGQEVILRCVPISNHLYFYWYRQILGQKVEFLVSFYNNEISEKSEIFDDQFSVERPDGSNFTLKIRSTKLEDSAMYFCASSEFQPKVSYEQYFGPGTRLTVT.

The chain is built from TRBV7-2 and TRBJ2-7, with 7 positions matching TRBD1. The V and J ends lost 3 bases and 1 base, in that order; junction bases with no gene match: 12. Germline CDR1 reads SGHTA; CDR2 reads FQGNSA. The CDR3 totals 17 residues. This CDR3 reads CASSFHADRVVSYEQYF. DNA of the CDR3: TGTGCCAGCAGCTTCCATGCTGACAGGGTTGTTTCCTACGAGCAGTACTTC.

This clonotype occurred many times. The chain couples TRBV29-1 to TRBJ2-7, with D unclear. V was pared by 8 bases and J by 3 bases, with 11 bases between. The CDR3 has 11 residues. Germline V gives CDR1 SQVTM, CDR2 ANQGSEA. CDR3 bases: TGCAGCCTCCCGGATGGCTACGAGCAGTACTTC. Amino acid sequence: CSLPDGYEQYF.

This clonotype occurred a few times. The rearrangement links TRBV7-2 to TRBJ2-1; 9 nucleotides line up with TRBD2. Germline assignment: CDR1 SGHTA and CDR2 FQGNSA. V shed 5 bases and J 10 bases; nucleotides not matched to a gene: 3. This CDR3 has 12 amino acids. The CDR3 is CASSPGLAEQFF. As DNA, the CDR3 is TGTGCCAGCAGCCCAGGACTAGCGGAGCAGTTCTTC.

The chain carries TRBV12-3 or TRBV12-4 and TRBJ2-7; D is perhaps TRBD2 (6 bases). V lost 5 bases and J lost 3, with 20 bases in between. This CDR3 region has 16 residues. The CDR3 here is CASSTWESGRLYEQYF. CDR3 nucleotide sequence: TGTGCCAGCAGTACCTGGGAGTCGGGGAGGCTCTACGAGCAGTACTTC.

In this sample, this clonotype turned up many times. The gene calls are TRBV6-6 and TRBJ2-3; TRBD1 matches at 7 bases. V gave up 6 bases and J gave up 0 bases; unmatched junction bases: 12. Germline values: CDR1 MNHNY, CDR2 SVGAGI (reference sequence). The CDR3 length is 17 residues. This CDR3 is CASRPTSGTESTDTQYF. DNA for the CDR3: TGTGCCAGCAGACCCACCTCCGGGACAGAGAGCACAGATACGCAGTATTTT.

The table lists this clonotype with many counts. V usage is TRBV20-1 and J usage is TRBJ2-1; D not certain. Trimming left V 0 bases short and J 9 bases short, with 6 bases between. The germline V gene has CDR1 DFQATT and CDR2 SNEGSKA (reference sequence). The CDR3 runs to 11 residues. DNA for the CDR3: TGCAGTGCTAGAGATGTGGGTGAGCAGTTCTTC. As protein: CSARDVGEQFF.

Many counts were recorded for this clonotype. The chain recombines TRBV24-1 with TRBJ2-1; 11 nucleotides agree with TRBD1. The V segment lost 10 bases and the J segment 11 bases; nucleotides outside the gene matches: 9. CDR1 is KGHDR and CDR2 is SFDVKD in the germline V gene. The CDR3 length is 13 residues. CDR3 in DNA: TGTGCCACTGATACCGGGACAGGGGGTAAGCAGTTCTTC. It is translated as CATDTGTGGKQFF.

The chain employs TRBV4-3 and TRBJ2-1, with a weak D call TRBD2 (6 bases). With 3 bases removed from V and 8 bases from J, the gap between germline ends came to 17 bases. The germline CDR1 and CDR2 sequences are LGHNA and YSLEER. The length of the CDR3 is 15 residues. CDR3 amino acids: CASSQQGASDDEQFF. CDR3 nucleotides: TGCGCCAGCAGCCAGCAAGGAGCTAGCGACGATGAGCAGTTCTTC.

This clonotype was observed at least ten times. A much bigger clone sits one base away, suggesting this may be a read error. CDR3 sequence reads: CSARNGDYGYTF. The CDR3 bases are TGCAGTGCTAGAAACGGGGACTATGGCTACACCTTC. This chain uses TRBV20-1 with TRBJ1-2, with unresolved D. The V gene's germline CDR1 is DFQATT and CDR2 SNEGSKA (reference sequence). This CDR3 comprises 12 residues. V lost 2 bases and J lost 3, with 7 bases in between.

The V and J genes are TRBV5-1 and TRBJ2-5; 10 bases align to TRBD1. The J segment lost 4 bases and the V segment lost 3 bases, leaving 6 bases of the junction unmatched. This CDR3 spans 15 amino acids. CDR1 and CDR2 from the germline V gene are SGHRS and YFSETQ. The CDR3 DNA is TGCGCCAGCAGCTCCCGGACAGGGGGAGGAGAGACCCAGTACTTC. Protein: CASSSRTGGGETQYF.

The chain links TRBV29-1 to TRBJ1-4; D ambiguous. The length of the CDR3 is 15 residues. Trimming cost V 4 bases and J 0 bases, with 12 bases left between them. Looked up from germline, CDR1 is SQVTM and CDR2 is ANQGSEA. The CDR3 loop reads CSVVGSMATNEKLFF. CDR3 DNA sequence: TGCAGCGTTGTGGGAAGTATGGCAACTAATGAAAAACTGTTTTTT.

In this sample, this clonotype turned up many times. The genes are TRBV20-1 and TRBJ2-1, with 8 bases matching TRBD1. Looked up from germline, CDR1 is DFQATT and CDR2 is SNEGSKA (reference sequence). There are 13 residues in the CDR3. V shed 1 base and J 10 bases; nucleotides not matched to a gene: 6. In DNA, the CDR3 is TGCAGTGCTAGAGGGACAGGGATAGAGGAGCAGTTCTTC. Translated, it gives CSARGTGIEEQFF.

This clonotype was observed a few times. V and J are TRBV7-2 and TRBJ2-7, with 10 bases identical to TRBD1. The germline V gene encodes CDR1 SGHTA and CDR2 FQGNSA. The CDR3 is made up of 16 amino acids. After removal of 1 base from V and 5 bases from J, the junction contained 8 bases not matched to a gene. The CDR3 protein is CASSLGVGTGVNEQYF. The CDR3 DNA follows: TGTGCCAGCAGCTTAGGAGTCGGGACAGGGGTCAACGAGCAGTACTTC.

The chain recombines TRBV7-2 with TRBJ2-2, with TRBD2 matching over 11 bases. V lost 0 bases and J lost 4; bases outside the gene matches: 10. CDR3 length: 19 residues. The V gene's germline CDR1 is SGHTA and CDR2 FQGNSA. CDR3 nucleotide sequence: TGTGCCAGCAGCTTAGCGCGGCTAGCGGGAGGTGGTGCCACCGGGGAGCTGTTTTTT. Its protein product is CASSLARLAGGGATGELFF.

This clonotype came up a few times. The CDR3 region is CAWSVLRAVDEQFF. As DNA, the CDR3 is TGTGCCTGGAGTGTCCTCAGGGCGGTCGATGAGCAGTTCTTC. The chain carries TRBV30 and TRBJ2-1, with D possibly TRBD1 on 5 matching bases. The germline CDR1 and CDR2 sequences are GTSNPN and SVGIG (reference sequence). CDR3 length: 14 amino acids. V lost 0 bases, J lost 8 bases, and 14 bases lay in between.

This clonotype turned up a few times. The V call is TRBV5-1, the J call TRBJ2-5; maybe TRBD1 (8 bases). Trimming removed 2 bases at V and 5 bases at J, with 13 bases between. CDR3 length: 14 residues. CDR1 SGHRS and CDR2 YFSETQ come from the germline V gene. The CDR3 reads CASSFTGGDETQYF. CDR3 bases: TGCGCCAGCAGCTTTACAGGGGGGGATGAGACCCAGTACTTC.

This clonotype was observed a handful of times. V gene TRBV6-2 or TRBV6-3 combines with J gene TRBJ1-2, with TRBD1 matching over 7 bases. The germline V gene has CDR1 MNHEY and CDR2 SVGEGT. V shed 6 bases and J 8 bases; nucleotides not matched to a gene: 6. The CDR3 sequence is 12 residues long. The CDR3 sequence: CASRTGTGGYTF. The CDR3 nucleotides are TGTGCCAGCAGGACAGGGACGGGAGGCTACACCTTC.